These 15 T cell receptor beta chains share one sample of origin, sequenced in a study of blood T cell repertoires in COVID-19. Profiling relied on immunoSEQ multiplex PCR, and the TCRdb table lists in-frame clones only, not all of them. The sample holds about 270,000 clones, around 89% seen once. Sequenced material: PBMCs or T cells enriched from blood (not recorded which). These receptors were collected from a young woman who had recovered from COVID-19.

This clone showed up just once. The same CDR3 arises from other DNA sequences in this sample as well. The chain's CDR3 is CASSLGGPYEQYF. The CDR3 nucleotides are TGTGCCAGCAGCCTCGGGGGGCCCTACGAGCAGTACTTC. The gene calls are TRBV28 and TRBJ2-7; D is perhaps TRBD2 (7 bases). The length of the CDR3 is 13 residues. Germline V gene data show CDR1 as MDHEN and CDR2 as SYDVKM. Deletions cut 6 bases from V and 2 bases from J, with 11 bases between. The complete variable domain, with remaining parts taken from reference TRBV28 and TRBJ2-7, reads DVKVTQSSRYLVKRTGEKVFLECVQDMDHENMFWYRQDPGLGLRLIYFSYDVKMKEKGDIPEGYSVSREKKERFSLILESASTNQTSMYLCASSLGGPYEQYFGPGTRLTVT.

V gene TRBV2 combines with J gene TRBJ2-5; 13 positions match TRBD2. The germline CDR1 and CDR2 sequences are SNHLY and FYNNEI. After removal of 6 bases from V and 3 bases from J, the junction contained 1 base not matched to a gene. The CDR3 length is 14 residues. The CDR3 here is CASSGLAGEETQYF. In nucleotides, the CDR3 is TGTGCCAGCAGCGGACTAGCGGGGGAAGAGACCCAGTACTTC.

The genes are TRBV5-1 and TRBJ1-2; TRBD1 aligns across 8 bases. The CDR3 length is 16 residues. Germline assignment: CDR1 SGHRS and CDR2 YFSETQ. V shed 4 bases and J 7 bases; nucleotides not matched to a gene: 15. The CDR3 coding sequence is TGCGCCAGCAGCCATGGACAGGGCCCTGGGTATAGTGGCTACACCTTC. The encoded protein is CASSHGQGPGYSGYTF.

This clone was recorded once. The chain couples TRBV30 to TRBJ1-1; 8 nucleotides align to TRBD1. Germline V lookup: CDR1 GTSNPN, CDR2 SVGIG (reference sequence). Trimming took 5 bases from V and 4 from J; bases not matched to a gene: 6. The CDR3 covers 13 residues. The CDR3 nucleotides are TGTGCCTGGGGACAGGGTTTGGGCACTGAAGCTTTCTTT. Protein product: CAWGQGLGTEAFF.

The rearrangement joins TRBV27 to TRBJ2-7; possible D gene TRBD1, 6 bases. The CDR3 totals 13 residues. Germline V gene lookup returns CDR1 MNHEY and CDR2 SMNVEV (reference sequence). V lost 6 bases to trimming and J lost 2 bases, with 11 bases between them. As DNA, the CDR3 is TGTGCCAGCAGGGACAGCGTTGCCTACGAGCAGTACTTC. Its translation is CASRDSVAYEQYF.

This chain uses TRBV14 with TRBJ2-1, with TRBD2 identical over 12 bases. Germline V gives CDR1 SGHDN, CDR2 FVKESK. The ends lost 1 base at V and 0 bases at J; junction bases unmatched: 7. The CDR3 extends over 19 amino acids. CDR3 in amino acids: CASSQVLAGGPNSYNEQFF. CDR3 sequence (DNA): TGTGCCAGCAGCCAAGTTCTAGCGGGGGGGCCGAACTCCTACAATGAGCAGTTCTTC.

The CDR3 DNA sequence: TGCAGCGTTGGGGGGGAGGTGACGGCCGAGGGGTTTGGCTACACCTTC. The encoded protein is CSVGGEVTAEGFGYTF. The V and J genes are TRBV29-1 and TRBJ1-2, with a tentative D call TRBD1 (5 bases). The CDR3 length is 16 residues. The germline CDR1 and CDR2 sequences are SQVTM and ANQGSEA. V shed 4 bases and J shed 7 bases, with 25 bases lying between them.

This chain connects TRBV7-3 to TRBJ2-7, with D hard to call. Germline loops: CDR1 SGHTA, CDR2 FQGTGA. Trimming left V 1 base short and J 6 bases short, with 7 bases between. The CDR3 contains 12 residues. CDR3 DNA sequence: TGTGCCAGCAGCTTAAGCGAATCCGAGCAGTACTTC. This encodes CASSLSESEQYF.

The rearrangement uses TRBV28 and TRBJ1-6, with 11 positions matching TRBD1. Trimming at V came to 7 bases and at J to 8 bases, leaving 10 bases not matched to a gene. The CDR3 spans 16 residues. CDR1 is MDHEN and CDR2 is SYDVKM in the germline V gene. This CDR3 is CASNSDRGRIYSPLHF. As DNA, the CDR3 is TGTGCCAGCAATTCGGACAGGGGGCGCATTTATTCACCCCTCCACTTT.

V usage is TRBV30 and J usage is TRBJ1-1; D remains unclear. Germline V lookup: CDR1 GTSNPN, CDR2 SVGIG (reference sequence). V lost 4 bases and J lost 4, with 7 bases in between. The CDR3 has 11 amino acids. In DNA form, the CDR3 reads TGTGCCTGGATTTGGAGCACTGAAGCTTTCTTT. It yields the protein CAWIWSTEAFF.

The chain joins TRBV9 to TRBJ1-2; 7 positions agree with TRBD1. Germline lookup yields CDR1 SGDLS and CDR2 YYNGEE. CDR3 size: 16 residues. The V gene end was trimmed by 4 bases and the J gene end by 6 bases; junction bases not matched to a gene: 15. CDR3 sequence (DNA): TGTGCCAGCAGCCCCCATCCCGTCACAGGGGAAAATGGCTACACCTTC. Translation gives CASSPHPVTGENGYTF. Filled out from reference TRBV9 and TRBJ1-2, the complete variable domain reads DSGVTQTPKHLITATGQRVTLRCSPRSGDLSVYWYQQSLDQGLQFLIQYYNGEERAKGNILERFSAQQFPDLHSELNLSSLELGDSALYFCASSPHPVTGENGYTFGSGTRLTVV.

The chain joins TRBV2 to TRBJ2-1, with TRBD2 matching over 9 bases. The CDR3 totals 12 residues. V shed 3 bases and J 14 bases; nucleotides not matched to a gene: 5. CDR1 SNHLY and CDR2 FYNNEI come from the germline V gene. CDR3 residues: CASSDGGGAEFF. CDR3 coding DNA: TGTGCCAGCAGTGACGGCGGGGGGGCCGAGTTCTTC. The variable domain in full, completed from reference TRBV2 and TRBJ2-1, reads EPEVTQTPSHQVTQMGQEVILRCVPISNHLYFYWYRQILGQKVEFLVSFYNNEISEKSEIFDDQFSVERPDGSNFTLKIRSTKLEDSAMYFCASSDGGGAEFFGPGTRLTVL.

CDR3 in DNA: TGTGCCACACGGCCGGGTCCCACGCCGGATCAGCCCCAGCATTTT. The encoded protein is CATRPGPTPDQPQHF. The V and J genes are TRBV19 and TRBJ1-5, with D unresolved. Trimming removed 10 bases at V and 5 bases at J, with 21 bases between. This CDR3 has 15 residues. Per germline, CDR1 LNHDA and CDR2 SQIVND (reference sequence).

J is TRBJ2-7 and V is TRBV5-4, with D tentatively TRBD2 (6 bases). The V gene lost 3 bases and the J gene lost 1 base, with 14 bases spanning the gap. This CDR3 is built from 15 residues. Looked up from germline, CDR1 is SGHNT and CDR2 is YYREEE (reference sequence). This CDR3 is CASSWRDVPSYEQYF. Here the CDR3 DNA reads TGTGCCAGCAGCTGGCGGGACGTCCCTTCCTACGAGCAGTACTTC.

The rearrangement links TRBV7-9 to TRBJ1-5; D is unclear. Germline V gene lookup returns CDR1 SEHNR and CDR2 FQNEAQ (reference sequence). V gave up 0 bases and J gave up 2 bases, with 11 bases separating them. The length of the CDR3 is 16 residues. DNA for the CDR3: TGTGCCAGCAGCTTAGCGGGAGGGTTTGGCAATCAGCCCCAGCATTTT. This gives the protein CASSLAGGFGNQPQHF.